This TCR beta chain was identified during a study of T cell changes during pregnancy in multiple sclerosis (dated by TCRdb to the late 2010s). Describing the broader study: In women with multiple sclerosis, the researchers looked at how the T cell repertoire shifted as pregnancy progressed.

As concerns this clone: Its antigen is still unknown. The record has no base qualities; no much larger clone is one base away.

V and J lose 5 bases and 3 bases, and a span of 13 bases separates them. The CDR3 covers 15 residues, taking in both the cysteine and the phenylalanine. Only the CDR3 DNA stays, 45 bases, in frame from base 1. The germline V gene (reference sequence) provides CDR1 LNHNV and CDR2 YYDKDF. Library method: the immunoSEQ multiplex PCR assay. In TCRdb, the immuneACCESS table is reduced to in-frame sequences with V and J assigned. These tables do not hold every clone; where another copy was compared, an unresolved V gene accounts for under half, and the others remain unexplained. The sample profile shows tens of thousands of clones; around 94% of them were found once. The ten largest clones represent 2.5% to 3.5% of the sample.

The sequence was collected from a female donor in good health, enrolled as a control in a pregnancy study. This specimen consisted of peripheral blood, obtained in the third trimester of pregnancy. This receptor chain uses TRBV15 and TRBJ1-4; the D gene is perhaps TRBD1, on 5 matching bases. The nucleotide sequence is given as TGTGCCACCAGCCCCAGGGTTTTAGCTAATGAAAAACTGTTTTTT. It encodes CATSPRVLANEKLFF.